Below are 15 T cell receptor beta chains sequenced from a single sample in a study of shared clonotypes between healthy human individuals. Clones were sequenced by immunoSEQ multiplex PCR, and TCRdb holds only the in-frame ones, with some missing. This repertoire shows 600,000 to 750,000 clones, just under 75% found once; its top ten account for over 1.5%. The source material was memory CD4+ T cells sorted from blood. Subset specified: CD45RA-negative fraction. These receptors came from a woman aged 25 to 39 in good health.

Only a few counts were recorded for this clone. This rearrangement joins TRBV25-1 to TRBJ2-3; the match to TRBD2 covers 9 bases. V gave up 8 bases and J gave up 5 bases; unmatched junction bases: 11. This CDR3 comprises 15 residues. The germline CDR1 and CDR2 sequences are MGHDK and SYGVNS. CDR3 in DNA: TGTGCCAGCCGAACTAGCGGGCAGGTGGGAGATACGCAGTATTTT. It codes for CASRTSGQVGDTQYF.

The chain carries TRBV6-1 and TRBJ1-5, with D tentatively TRBD1 (5 bases). This CDR3 spans 14 amino acids. Looked up from germline, CDR1 is MNHNS and CDR2 is SASEGT. V dropped 3 bases and J dropped 7 bases, with 13 bases sitting between them. The CDR3 DNA sequence: TGTGCCAGCAGTGAGCAGCTGGGGGGACAGCCCCAGCATTTT. The encoded protein is CASSEQLGGQPQHF.

This clone is a singleton in its sample. This chain uses TRBV6-1 with TRBJ1-2; 10 nucleotides align to TRBD1. The CDR3 runs to 15 residues. The J segment lost 5 bases and the V segment lost 5 bases, leaving 8 bases of the junction unmatched. Per the germline V gene, CDR1 is MNHNS and CDR2 is SASEGT. DNA for the CDR3: TGTGCCAGCAGTAACCGGGACAGGGGATGGTATGGCTACACCTTC. This encodes CASSNRDRGWYGYTF.

The chain combines TRBV5-1 with TRBJ2-1; D is unclear. Trimming removed 4 bases at V and 4 bases at J, with 12 bases between. This CDR3 spans 14 amino acids. The germline V gene encodes CDR1 SGHRS and CDR2 YFSETQ. The CDR3 nucleotides read TGCGCCAGCAGCCTGACGACCCAATACAATGAGCAGTTCTTC. This codes for CASSLTTQYNEQFF.

V gene TRBV2 combines with J gene TRBJ1-1; D perhaps matches TRBD1 (5 bases). V gave up 4 bases and J gave up 5 bases, with 14 bases separating them. Germline loops: CDR1 SNHLY, CDR2 FYNNEI. This CDR3 spans 14 amino acids. The CDR3 sequence: CASSASFGGTEAFF. The CDR3 nucleotides are TGTGCCAGCAGTGCTTCGTTTGGGGGAACTGAAGCTTTCTTT.

V gene TRBV5-1 combines with J gene TRBJ2-7; 10 bases align to TRBD2. V was clipped by 0 bases and J by 2 bases; unmatched bases: 11. Germline assignment: CDR1 SGHRS and CDR2 YFSETQ. The CDR3 runs 18 residues. This CDR3 is CASSLVGGGTSVAYEQYF. The DNA of the CDR3 is TGCGCCAGCAGCTTGGTTGGGGGCGGGACTAGCGTCGCCTACGAGCAGTACTTC. Filled out from reference TRBV5-1 and TRBJ2-7, the complete variable domain reads KAGVTQTPRYLIKTRGQQVTLSCSPISGHRSVSWYQQTPGQGLQFLFEYFSETQRNKGNFPGRFSGRQFSNSRSEMNVSTLELGDSALYLCASSLVGGGTSVAYEQYFGPGTRLTVT.

CDR3 sequence: CASSREGQGSGQPQHF. The CDR3 DNA reads TGCGCCAGCAGCCGAGAGGGACAGGGTTCGGGTCAGCCCCAGCATTTT. The V call is TRBV4-1, the J call TRBJ1-5; TRBD1 agrees at 9 bases. In germline, CDR1 is MGHRA, CDR2 YSYEKL. CDR3 length equals 16 residues. V shed 4 bases and J 6 bases; nucleotides not matched to a gene: 10.

V usage is TRBV19 and J usage is TRBJ2-1, with 13 bases fitting TRBD2. V dropped 4 bases and J dropped 4; count of bases not matched to a gene: 1. The germline V gene encodes CDR1 LNHDA and CDR2 SQIVND (reference sequence). The CDR3 is 15 residues long. The CDR3 DNA follows: TGTGCCAGTAGTAGGGGACTAGCGGGATACAATGAGCAGTTCTTC. Its protein is CASSRGLAGYNEQFF.

The J gene is TRBJ2-7, the V gene TRBV7-6, with D unresolved. CDR1 is SGHVS and CDR2 is FNYEAQ in the germline V gene. V was cut by 5 bases and J by 7 bases, with 21 bases left in between. This CDR3 region has 15 residues. The CDR3 DNA reads as TGTGCCAGCAGCCCCTCCCCGACACCTAAAGGAGAGCAGTACTTC. This encodes CASSPSPTPKGEQYF.

The V call is TRBV7-2, the J call TRBJ2-7; 10 bases agree with TRBD1. This CDR3 has 18 residues. Looked up from germline, CDR1 is SGHTA and CDR2 is FQGNSA. The J segment lost 3 bases and the V segment lost 1 base, leaving 12 bases of the junction unmatched. CDR3 region: CASSLDYRSGDRGYEQYF. DNA of the CDR3: TGTGCCAGCAGCTTAGATTATAGGTCTGGGGACAGGGGCTACGAGCAGTACTTC.

The chain carries TRBV28 and TRBJ2-7; TRBD2 matches 8 bases. The CDR3 length is 16 residues. From germline, CDR1 is MDHEN and CDR2 SYDVKM. V lost 3 bases and J lost 12; bases outside the gene matches: 19. The CDR3 bases are TGTGCCAGCAGTTTGGCTGGATCGCGGTCGCGGGGGGTAGTGTACTTC. Translated: CASSLAGSRSRGVVYF.

The genes are TRBV18 and TRBJ2-7; TRBD1 aligns across 12 bases. The CDR3 loop spans 17 amino acids. Germline V gene lookup returns CDR1 KGHSH and CDR2 LQKENI. Unmatched junction bases numbered 8, after V lost 3 bases and J lost 2 bases. The DNA of the CDR3 is TGTGCCAGCTCACCGGGACCAGGGGACAGGGGGCCCTACGAGCAGTACTTC. Amino acids: CASSPGPGDRGPYEQYF.

The chain joins TRBV7-9 to TRBJ2-7; 9 positions agree with TRBD2. The CDR3 spans 16 residues. The germline V gene encodes CDR1 SEHNR and CDR2 FQNEAQ (reference sequence). V shed 2 bases and J 3 bases; nucleotides not matched to a gene: 8. This chain's CDR3 is CASSLSLREGDYEQYF. CDR3 coding DNA: TGTGCCAGCAGCTTATCGTTGCGGGAGGGGGACTACGAGCAGTACTTC.

The J gene is TRBJ2-7, the V gene TRBV19; D call uncertain. The CDR3 runs 14 residues. The germline V and J ends were trimmed by 4 bases and 7 bases, with 17 bases remaining between them. CDR1 is LNHDA, CDR2 SQIVND, per germline (reference sequence). CDR3 residues: CASSKDTAQREQYF. In nucleotides, the CDR3 is TGTGCCAGTAGTAAAGACACGGCTCAGAGGGAGCAGTACTTC.

Remarks on this clone: Other DNA sequences within the sample encode an identical CDR3. This rearrangement joins TRBV19 to TRBJ2-6; D is unresolved. The germline gives CDR1 LNHDA, CDR2 SQIVND (reference sequence). The CDR3 covers 16 residues. Trimming stripped 1 base from V and 0 bases from J, with 7 bases between. CDR3 sequence: CASSIVLSSGANVLTF. CDR3 coding DNA: TGTGCCAGTAGTATAGTTCTAAGCTCTGGGGCCAACGTCCTGACTTTC.